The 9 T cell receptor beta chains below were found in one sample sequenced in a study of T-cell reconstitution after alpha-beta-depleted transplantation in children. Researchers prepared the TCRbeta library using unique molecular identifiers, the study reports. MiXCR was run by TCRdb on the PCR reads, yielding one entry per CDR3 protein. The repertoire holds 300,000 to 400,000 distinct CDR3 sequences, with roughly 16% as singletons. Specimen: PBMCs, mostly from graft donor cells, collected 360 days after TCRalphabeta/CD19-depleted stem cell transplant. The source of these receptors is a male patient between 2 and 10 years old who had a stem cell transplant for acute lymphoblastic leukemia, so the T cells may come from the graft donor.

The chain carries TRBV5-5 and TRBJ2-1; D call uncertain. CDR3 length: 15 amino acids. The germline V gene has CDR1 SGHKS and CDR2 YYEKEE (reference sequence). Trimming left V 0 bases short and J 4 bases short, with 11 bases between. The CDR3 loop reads CASSLEAAIYNEQFF. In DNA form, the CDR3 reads TGTGCCAGCAGCTTGGAGGCCGCGATATACAATGAGCAGTTCTTC.

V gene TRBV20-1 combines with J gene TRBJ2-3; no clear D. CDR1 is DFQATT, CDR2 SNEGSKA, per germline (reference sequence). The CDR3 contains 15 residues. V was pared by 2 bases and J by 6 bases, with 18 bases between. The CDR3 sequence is CSARPPTGGLDTQYF. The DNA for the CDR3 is TGCAGTGCTAGACCTCCGACTGGTGGGCTCGATACGCAGTATTTT.

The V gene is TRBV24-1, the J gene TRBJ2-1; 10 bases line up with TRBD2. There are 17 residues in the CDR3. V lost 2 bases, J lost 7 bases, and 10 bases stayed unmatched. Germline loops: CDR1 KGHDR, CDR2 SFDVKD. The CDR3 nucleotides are TGTGCCACCAGTGATTCCCGCTCTAGCGGGAGCTGGAATGAGCAGTTCTTC. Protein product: CATSDSRSSGSWNEQFF.

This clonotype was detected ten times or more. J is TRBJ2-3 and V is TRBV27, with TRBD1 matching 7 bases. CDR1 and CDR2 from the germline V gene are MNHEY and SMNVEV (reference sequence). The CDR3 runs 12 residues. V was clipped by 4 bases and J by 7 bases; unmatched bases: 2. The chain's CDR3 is CASSSTGHTQYF. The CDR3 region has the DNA TGTGCCAGCAGTTCGACAGGGCATACGCAGTATTTT.

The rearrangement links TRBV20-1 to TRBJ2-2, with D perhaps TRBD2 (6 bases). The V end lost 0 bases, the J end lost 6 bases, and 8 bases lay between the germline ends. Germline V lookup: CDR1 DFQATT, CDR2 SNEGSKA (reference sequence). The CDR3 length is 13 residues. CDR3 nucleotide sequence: TGCAGTGCTAGAGATTGGGGGGCCGGGGAGCTGTTTTTT. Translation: CSARDWGAGELFF.

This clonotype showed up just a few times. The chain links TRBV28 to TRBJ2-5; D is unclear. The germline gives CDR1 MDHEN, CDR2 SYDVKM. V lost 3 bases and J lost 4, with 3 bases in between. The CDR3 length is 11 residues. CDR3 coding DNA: TGTGCCAGCAGTTTCGTAGAGACCCAGTACTTC. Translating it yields CASSFVETQYF.

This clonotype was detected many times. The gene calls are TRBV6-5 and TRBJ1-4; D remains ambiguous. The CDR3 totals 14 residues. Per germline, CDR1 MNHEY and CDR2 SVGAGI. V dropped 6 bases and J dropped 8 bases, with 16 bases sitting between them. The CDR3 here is CASSQTGMGEKLFF. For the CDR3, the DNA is TGTGCCAGCAGCCAGACGGGGATGGGGGAAAAACTGTTTTTT.

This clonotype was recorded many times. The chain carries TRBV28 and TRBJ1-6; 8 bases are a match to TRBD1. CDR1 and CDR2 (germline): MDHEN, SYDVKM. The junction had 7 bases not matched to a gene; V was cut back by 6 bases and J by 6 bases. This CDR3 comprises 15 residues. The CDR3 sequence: CASRAGGQVNSPLHF. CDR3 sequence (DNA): TGTGCCAGCAGGGCGGGGGGACAGGTTAATTCACCCCTCCACTTT.

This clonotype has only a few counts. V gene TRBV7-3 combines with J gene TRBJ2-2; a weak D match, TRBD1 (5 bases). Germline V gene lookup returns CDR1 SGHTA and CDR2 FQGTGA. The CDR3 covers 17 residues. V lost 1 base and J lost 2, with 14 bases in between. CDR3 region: CASSLSPKGANTGELFF. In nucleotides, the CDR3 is TGTGCCAGCAGCTTAAGTCCTAAAGGGGCTAACACCGGGGAGCTGTTTTTT.